A selection of T cell receptor beta chains follows, all from one sample in a study of T cell repertoires in cytomegalovirus infection. TCRdb analysed the reads with MiXCR anew, one entry per CDR3 protein. The sample includes about 900,000 distinct CDR3 sequences, about a third of them seen just once. These receptors lack a known antigen. The sample consisted of cultured CD8+ T cells from PBMCs, taken from culture after CMV antigen stimulation. These receptor sequences come from a human donor in good health (CMV status not recorded). Some clones in this sample may be carry-over from other donors' samples. CDR3s include the opening cysteine and the closing phenylalanine or tryptophan. Fields, in order: CDR3 length, V gene, J gene, D gene, clone size, CDR3 DNA, CDR3 protein. A D gene is named only where the DNA matches it firmly. Not every row has a clone size; where given, it reads once, few, many or a size class.

len: 15; v_gene: TRBV4-2; j_gene: TRBJ1-2; d_gene: TRBD1; abundance: -; CDR3nt: TGTGCCAGCAGCCATGAAAGACAGGGGAGCTATGGCTACACCTTC; CDR3aa: CASSHERQGSYGYTF
len: 15; v_gene: TRBV5-4; j_gene: TRBJ1-2; d_gene: -; abundance: few; CDR3nt: TGTGCCAGCAGCAAAGGGGAAGCTTGGGACTATGGCTACACCTTC; CDR3aa: CASSKGEAWDYGYTF
len: 17; v_gene: TRBV20-1; j_gene: TRBJ2-7; d_gene: -; abundance: few; CDR3nt: TGCAGTGCTAGAGCTCTCAGCGAGAGGACGAAATACTACGAGCAGTACTTC; CDR3aa: CSARALSERTKYYEQYF
len: 17; v_gene: TRBV27; j_gene: TRBJ2-7; d_gene: -; abundance: -; CDR3nt: TGTGCCAGCAGTTTATCGCTATCGGGGCAGGGGCGGTACGAGCAGTACTTC; CDR3aa: CASSLSLSGQGRYEQYF
len: 14; v_gene: TRBV6-6; j_gene: TRBJ2-3; d_gene: -; abundance: -; CDR3nt: TGTGCCAGCAGCTCCCAGTCCGGCACAGATACGCAGTATTTT; CDR3aa: CASSSQSGTDTQYF
len: 13; v_gene: TRBV7-9; j_gene: TRBJ2-5; d_gene: -; abundance: few; CDR3nt: TGTGCCAGCAGCCCCTTTTTTGGAGAGACCCAGTACTTC; CDR3aa: CASSPFFGETQYF
len: 13; v_gene: TRBV7-9; j_gene: TRBJ2-2; d_gene: -; abundance: few; CDR3nt: TGTGCCAGCAGCTTATATCCGACCGGGGAGCTGTTTTTT; CDR3aa: CASSLYPTGELFF
len: 11; v_gene: TRBV20-1; j_gene: TRBJ1-1; d_gene: -; abundance: -; CDR3nt: TGCAGTGCTCAAGGGATTACTGAAGCTTTCTTT; CDR3aa: CSAQGITEAFF
len: 16; v_gene: TRBV7-9; j_gene: TRBJ1-2; d_gene: -; abundance: once; CDR3nt: TGTGCCAGCAGCTTAGAACGGGGGGATCCTAACTATGGCTACACCTTC; CDR3aa: CASSLERGDPNYGYTF
len: 14; v_gene: TRBV7-6; j_gene: TRBJ1-6; d_gene: -; abundance: few; CDR3nt: TGTGCCAGCAGCAATCGGGGCGGGGACTCACCCCTCCACTTT; CDR3aa: CASSNRGGDSPLHF
len: 14; v_gene: TRBV6-1; j_gene: TRBJ2-2; d_gene: TRBD1; abundance: few; CDR3nt: TGTGCCATCCCAAGGGGGCCCAACACCGGGGAGCTGTTTTTT; CDR3aa: CAIPRGPNTGELFF
len: 13; v_gene: TRBV11-3; j_gene: TRBJ2-4; d_gene: TRBD2; abundance: -; CDR3nt: TGTGCCAGCAGCGTCTCTAGCGGGGGCATTCAGTACTTC; CDR3aa: CASSVSSGGIQYF
len: 15; v_gene: TRBV12-3/TRBV12-4; j_gene: TRBJ2-2; d_gene: -; abundance: -; CDR3nt: TGTGCCTCACGAGGCATACTCTCTAACACCGGGGAGCTGTTTTTT; CDR3aa: CASRGILSNTGELFF
len: 13; v_gene: TRBV10-3; j_gene: TRBJ2-7; d_gene: -; abundance: few; CDR3nt: TGTGCCATCAGTGAGGCACTCCTCTACGAGCAGTACTTC; CDR3aa: CAISEALLYEQYF
len: 11; v_gene: TRBV27; j_gene: TRBJ2-1; d_gene: -; abundance: many; CDR3nt: TGTGCCAGCAGTTTATTCAATGAGCAGTTCTTC; CDR3aa: CASSLFNEQFF
len: 15; v_gene: TRBV4-1; j_gene: TRBJ2-1; d_gene: -; abundance: -; CDR3nt: TGCGCCAGCAGCCAAGATCAGGGGGGGTTCAATGAGCAGTTCTTC; CDR3aa: CASSQDQGGFNEQFF
len: 13; v_gene: TRBV20-1; j_gene: TRBJ2-1; d_gene: -; abundance: once; CDR3nt: TGCAGTGTCATAGGCCCCAGGGGCCGAGAGCAGTTCTTC; CDR3aa: CSVIGPRGREQFF
len: 16; v_gene: TRBV4-2; j_gene: TRBJ1-2; d_gene: TRBD1; abundance: -; CDR3nt: TGTGCCAGCAGCCCAAGGGACAGGGGGGACGACTATGGCTACACCTTC; CDR3aa: CASSPRDRGDDYGYTF
len: 16; v_gene: TRBV29-1; j_gene: TRBJ2-3; d_gene: TRBD2; abundance: few; CDR3nt: TGCAGCGTCGACGGACTAAGCGGGGGGGCCGCAGATACGCAGTATTTT; CDR3aa: CSVDGLSGGAADTQYF
len: 15; v_gene: TRBV6-2/TRBV6-3; j_gene: TRBJ1-6; d_gene: -; abundance: -; CDR3nt: TGTGCCAGCGGGACAACAAGCTCCTATAATTCACCCCTCCACTTT; CDR3aa: CASGTTSSYNSPLHF
len: 16; v_gene: TRBV7-2; j_gene: TRBJ2-1; d_gene: -; abundance: many; CDR3nt: TGTGCCAGCAGCCCTTTGAATATAGGGCTAGACAATGAGCAGTTCTTC; CDR3aa: CASSPLNIGLDNEQFF
len: 16; v_gene: TRBV6-5; j_gene: TRBJ1-3; d_gene: TRBD1; abundance: few; CDR3nt: TGTGCCAGCAGTCCCGGACAGGTTAGCTCTGGAAACACCATATATTTT; CDR3aa: CASSPGQVSSGNTIYF
len: 13; v_gene: TRBV27; j_gene: TRBJ1-6; d_gene: -; abundance: few; CDR3nt: TGTGCCAGCAGCCCTAGGAACGGCCCACCCCTCCACTTT; CDR3aa: CASSPRNGPPLHF